A selection of T cell receptor beta chains follows, all from one sample in a study of shared clonotypes between healthy human individuals. Sequencing was performed with immunoSEQ multiplex PCR; in TCRdb, only in-frame clones are kept and a portion is missing. The table records some 2 million clones, 95% of them present only once. The sequenced material came from naive CD4+ T cells sorted from blood. The origin of the receptors is a man aged 18 to 30 in good health. The conserved cysteine and the conserved F or W are not part of the CDR3 here. The order of the fields is V gene, J gene, CDR3 protein.

V gene: TRBV2; J gene: TRBJ2-5; CDR3 protein: ANNRETETQY
V gene: TRBV6-5; J gene: TRBJ1-1; CDR3 protein: ASRDEGLTNTEAF
V gene: TRBV27; J gene: TRBJ1-3; CDR3 protein: ASSLDRGVPSTIY
V gene: TRBV5-1; J gene: TRBJ2-2; CDR3 protein: ASRSGTENTGELF
V gene: TRBV5-1; J gene: TRBJ2-5; CDR3 protein: ASSLGGLETQY
V gene: TRBV28; J gene: TRBJ1-5; CDR3 protein: ASSASSNQPQH
V gene: TRBV9; J gene: TRBJ1-2; CDR3 protein: ASSRRDRGFYGYT
V gene: TRBV5-1; J gene: TRBJ2-7; CDR3 protein: ASSERTGGDEQY
V gene: TRBV6-1; J gene: TRBJ1-4; CDR3 protein: ASNRLTGSSEKLF
V gene: TRBV2; J gene: TRBJ2-1; CDR3 protein: ASSDRQQF
V gene: TRBV5-6; J gene: TRBJ1-1; CDR3 protein: ASSLDGGSLYTEAF
V gene: TRBV7-8; J gene: TRBJ2-1; CDR3 protein: ASSLRASDEQF
V gene: TRBV19; J gene: TRBJ2-7; CDR3 protein: ASRKTSGGNYEQY
V gene: TRBV18; J gene: TRBJ2-1; CDR3 protein: ASSEGLAGDEQF
V gene: TRBV7-2; J gene: TRBJ2-1; CDR3 protein: ASVPIGNNNEQF
V gene: TRBV23-1; J gene: TRBJ2-7; CDR3 protein: ASSTLCYSSYEQY
V gene: TRBV6-1; J gene: TRBJ1-6; CDR3 protein: ASSEVQTRRINSPLH
V gene: TRBV5-1; J gene: TRBJ2-7; CDR3 protein: ASSLRTDVYEQY
V gene: TRBV29-1; J gene: TRBJ1-1; CDR3 protein: SAGGPTTEAF
V gene: TRBV28; J gene: TRBJ2-5; CDR3 protein: ASSLAPGRETQY
V gene: TRBV11-2; J gene: TRBJ2-3; CDR3 protein: ASSLGPAGGPDTQY
V gene: TRBV6-1; J gene: TRBJ1-5; CDR3 protein: ASSSRDNQPQH
V gene: TRBV6-1; J gene: TRBJ1-1; CDR3 protein: ASSEGVSDE
V gene: TRBV29-1; J gene: TRBJ1-2; CDR3 protein: SAETGNYGYT
V gene: TRBV1; J gene: TRBJ1-5; CDR3 protein: TSSQDQGLSDNQPQH
V gene: TRBV18; J gene: TRBJ2-5; CDR3 protein: ASSPRWERETQY
V gene: TRBV7-3; J gene: TRBJ2-1; CDR3 protein: ASSTDRGPWNEQF
V gene: TRBV6-5; J gene: TRBJ2-7; CDR3 protein: ASSPGTSGPYEQY
V gene: TRBV15; J gene: TRBJ2-5; CDR3 protein: ATSGGYQETQY
V gene: TRBV6-5; J gene: TRBJ2-1; CDR3 protein: ASTRGAGVNEQF
V gene: TRBV2; J gene: TRBJ1-1; CDR3 protein: ASSDEVNTEAF
V gene: TRBV5-1; J gene: TRBJ2-7; CDR3 protein: ASSLRTDYNEQY
V gene: TRBV6-1; J gene: TRBJ1-5; CDR3 protein: ASSEVLGDNQPQH
V gene: TRBV7-7; J gene: TRBJ2-7; CDR3 protein: ASSAAPGTSYEQY
V gene: TRBV6-1; J gene: TRBJ2-7; CDR3 protein: ASSELGGFSYEQY
V gene: TRBV6-1; J gene: TRBJ2-1; CDR3 protein: ASSEEYGLAGGPDEQF
V gene: TRBV6-5; J gene: TRBJ2-7; CDR3 protein: ASSYTLGSYEQY
V gene: TRBV29-1; J gene: TRBJ2-6; CDR3 protein: SVRDRISGANVLT
V gene: TRBV4-1; J gene: TRBJ1-4; CDR3 protein: ASSPQGYNEKLF
V gene: TRBV19; J gene: TRBJ1-1; CDR3 protein: ASSRTGINTEAF
V gene: TRBV15; J gene: TRBJ2-5; CDR3 protein: ATSRDFQRDQETQY
V gene: TRBV4-3; J gene: TRBJ1-4; CDR3 protein: ASSLNQGSTNEKLF
V gene: TRBV9; J gene: TRBJ2-7; CDR3 protein: ASSQDGVY
V gene: TRBV5-1; J gene: TRBJ2-1; CDR3 protein: ASSLPSGGNEQF
V gene: TRBV5-1; J gene: TRBJ2-2; CDR3 protein: ASSLIPQTMGELF
V gene: TRBV11-2; J gene: TRBJ2-3; CDR3 protein: ASSFGRRATSTDTQY
V gene: TRBV5-4; J gene: TRBJ2-5; CDR3 protein: ASSPNPRGLAGGQETQY
V gene: TRBV6-5; J gene: TRBJ1-1; CDR3 protein: ASSYSALNTEAF